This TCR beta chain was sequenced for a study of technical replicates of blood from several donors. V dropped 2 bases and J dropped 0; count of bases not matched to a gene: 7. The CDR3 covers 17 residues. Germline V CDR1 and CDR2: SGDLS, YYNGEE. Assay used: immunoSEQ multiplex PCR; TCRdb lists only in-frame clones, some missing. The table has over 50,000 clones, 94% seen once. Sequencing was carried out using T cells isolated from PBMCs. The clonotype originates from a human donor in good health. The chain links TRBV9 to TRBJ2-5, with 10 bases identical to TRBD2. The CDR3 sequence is CASSVQRGGSYQETQYF. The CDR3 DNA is TGTGCCAGCAGCGTCCAGCGGGGGGGCTCATACCAAGAGACCCAGTACTTC.